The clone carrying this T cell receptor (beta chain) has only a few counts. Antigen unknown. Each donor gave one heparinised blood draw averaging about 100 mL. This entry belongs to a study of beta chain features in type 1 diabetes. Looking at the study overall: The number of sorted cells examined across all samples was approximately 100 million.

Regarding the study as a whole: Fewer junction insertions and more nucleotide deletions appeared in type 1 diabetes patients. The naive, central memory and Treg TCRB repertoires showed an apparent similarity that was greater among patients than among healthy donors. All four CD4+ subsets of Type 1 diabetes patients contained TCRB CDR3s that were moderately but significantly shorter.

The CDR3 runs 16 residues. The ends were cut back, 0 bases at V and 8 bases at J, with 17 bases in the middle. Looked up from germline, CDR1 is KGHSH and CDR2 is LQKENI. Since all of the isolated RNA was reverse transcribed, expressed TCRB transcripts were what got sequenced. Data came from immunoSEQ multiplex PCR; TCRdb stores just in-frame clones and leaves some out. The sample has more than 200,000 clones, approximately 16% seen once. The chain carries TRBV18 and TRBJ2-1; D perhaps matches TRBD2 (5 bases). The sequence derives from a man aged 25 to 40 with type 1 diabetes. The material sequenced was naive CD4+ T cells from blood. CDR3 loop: CASSPPGVVGFDEQFF. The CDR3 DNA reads TGTGCCAGCTCACCACCGGGAGTTGTGGGTTTCGATGAGCAGTTCTTC.